This T cell receptor (beta chain) was recovered during a study of identical twins. TCRdb re-called the 5' RACE reads with MiXCR, one entry per CDR3 protein. This table holds fewer than 450,000 distinct CDR3 sequences, approximately 9.1% found once. A few counts support this clonotype. Germline trimming cut 5 bases from V and 4 bases from J; bases unmatched to any gene: 3. Germline CDR1 and CDR2: MNHEY and SVGAGI. The CDR3 loop spans 13 amino acids. The receptor's source is a woman aged 45-60 years in good health. The chain couples TRBV6-5 to TRBJ1-2; the match to TRBD1 covers 8 bases. The sequencing sample was made of naive T cells sorted from blood. The CDR3 region has the DNA TGTGCCAGCAGTCGTGGACAGGGCTATGGCTACACCTTC. It is translated as CASSRGQGYGYTF.